The TCR beta chain under discussion was sequenced for a study of blood T cell repertoires in COVID-19. Across the whole study: Sources were T cells, B-cell-depleted T cells, or PBMCs; the material itself was cDNA or gDNA.

The CDR3 loop spans 17 amino acids. V was pared by 2 bases and J by 0 bases, with 10 bases of the junction left unmatched. CDR1 and CDR2 from the germline V gene are SGHNT and YYREEE (reference sequence). Assay used: immunoSEQ multiplex PCR; TCRdb lists only in-frame clones, some missing. The table includes about 61,000 clones, about nine tenths detected once. This receptor was obtained from a woman between 45 and 60 years old with active or convalescent COVID-19. The sequenced material came from peripheral blood. The chain carries TRBV5-4 and TRBJ2-7, with TRBD2 matching 8 bases. The CDR3 DNA reads TGTGCCAGCAGCTTAGGTAACAGCGGGAGTCCCTCCTACGAGCAGTACTTC. This translates into CASSLGNSGSPSYEQYF.